This is a list of T cell receptor beta chains from one sample in a study of T cell responses to AZD1222 COVID-19 vaccine. The data were produced by immunoSEQ multiplex PCR, yet TCRdb's version contains in-frame clones alone and is incomplete. Here the sample spans more than 150,000 clones, about nine tenths being singletons. The sample was peripheral blood, taken on day 0 of AZD1222 vaccination. The source of these receptors is an adult in good health. Each CDR3 is given with its conserved first and last residue. Each record gives: V gene, J gene, clone size, D gene, CDR3 DNA, CDR3 protein. D genes are given only for firm matches. Some rows mark clone size as missing; the rest say once, few, many or name a class of expanded clone.

TRBV12-3/TRBV12-4	TRBJ2-7	once	.	TGTGCCAGCAGTTTACAGGGTTGGGTGTCGTACTTC	CASSLQGWVSYF
TRBV19	TRBJ1-1	.	.	TGTGCCAGTAGTACGTATCGGGGGGGGCGAGGCACTGAAGCTTTCTTT	CASSTYRGGRGTEAFF
TRBV6-2/TRBV6-3	TRBJ2-7	.	.	TGTGCCAGCAGTATCCGGCAGGGAACTACTGCGGAAGGGTACTTC	CASSIRQGTTAEGYF
TRBV18	TRBJ2-5	.	.	TGTGCCAGCTCGCGCGCAAGACAGTGGGAGACCCAGTACTTC	CASSRARQWETQYF
TRBV7-9	TRBJ2-7	.	TRBD1	TGTGCCAGCAGGGCCCAGACAGGGTCCGAGCAGTACTTC	CASRAQTGSEQYF
TRBV7-2	TRBJ2-1	.	TRBD1	TGTGCCAGCAGCTTACCGGGACAGCTCTACAATGAGCAGTTCTTC	CASSLPGQLYNEQFF
TRBV6-4	TRBJ1-2	.	TRBD1	TGTGCCAGCGGGGACAGGAGGGAATATGCTTACTACACCTTC	CASGDRREYAYYTF
TRBV14	TRBJ2-7	.	.	TGTGCCAGCAGCCAAGTTGGTCTAGCTAGCTACGAGCAGTACTTC	CASSQVGLASYEQYF
TRBV28	TRBJ1-3	few	.	TGTGCCAGCAGTTTCAGGAGCTCTGGAAACACCATATATTTT	CASSFRSSGNTIYF
TRBV6-6	TRBJ1-2	once	.	TGTGCCACTTCGACAGCTAACTATGGCTACACCTTC	CATSTANYGYTF
TRBV6-2/TRBV6-3	TRBJ2-1	.	TRBD2	TGTGCCAGCAGTTACGTGACTAGCGGGACGGAGCAGTTCTTC	CASSYVTSGTEQFF
TRBV19	TRBJ2-2	.	.	TGTGCCAGTAGTATAGTACAGGGGAACACCGGGGAGCTGTTTTTT	CASSIVQGNTGELFF
TRBV11-2	TRBJ1-2	.	.	TGTGCCAGCAGCTTAAATCCGGGGGGGAGCTACACCTTC	CASSLNPGGSYTF
TRBV6-6	TRBJ1-2	.	.	TGTGCCAGCAGTTACTCGTGGCAGGGAGGCGATGGCTACACCTTC	CASSYSWQGGDGYTF
TRBV3-1/TRBV3-2	TRBJ1-3	.	.	TGTGCCAGCAGCCAAGGGTGGCCGGGCTCCTCTGGAAACACCATATATTTT	CASSQGWPGSSGNTIYF
TRBV4-2	TRBJ2-7	.	.	TGTGCCAGCAGCCCTGGGGACCTAACGAACGAGCAGTACTTC	CASSPGDLTNEQYF
TRBV6-5	TRBJ1-5	.	.	TGTGCCAGCGCCCGGGGGGGGATAAGCAATCAGCCCCAGCATTTT	CASARGGISNQPQHF
TRBV9	TRBJ2-3	.	TRBD2	TGTGCCAGCAGCTCAAGACTAGCCCACAGCACAGATACGCAGTATTTT	CASSSRLAHSTDTQYF
TRBV19	TRBJ1-4	.	.	TGTGCCAGTAGTAAAGGAGACCTTAATGAAAAACTGTTTTTT	CASSKGDLNEKLFF
TRBV19	TRBJ1-1	.	.	TGTGCCAGTAGTCGGCTGAACACTGAAGCTTTCTTT	CASSRLNTEAFF
TRBV28	TRBJ1-2	.	TRBD1	TGTGCCAGCAGTAGACCGGGACAGGGGGACTATGGCTACACCTTC	CASSRPGQGDYGYTF
TRBV9	TRBJ2-7	.	.	TGTGCCAGCAGCGTACAAGGCACCTACGAGCAGTACTTC	CASSVQGTYEQYF
TRBV18	TRBJ2-7	.	.	TGTGCCAGCTCACCACCAGTGGGTTCTCGCTACGAGCAGTACTTC	CASSPPVGSRYEQYF
TRBV27	TRBJ2-2	.	.	TGTGCCAGCAGTTTACGCAGGAGCCCAGGGGGGGGCAACACCGGGGAGCTGTTTTTT	CASSLRRSPGGGNTGELFF
TRBV19	TRBJ2-3	.	TRBD2	TGTGCCAGTAGTTCGGCTAGCGGGAGGTGGGCAGATACGCAGTATTTT	CASSSASGRWADTQYF
TRBV14	TRBJ1-5	.	.	TGTGCCAGCAGCTTCGGACTCTATCAGCCCCAGCATTTT	CASSFGLYQPQHF